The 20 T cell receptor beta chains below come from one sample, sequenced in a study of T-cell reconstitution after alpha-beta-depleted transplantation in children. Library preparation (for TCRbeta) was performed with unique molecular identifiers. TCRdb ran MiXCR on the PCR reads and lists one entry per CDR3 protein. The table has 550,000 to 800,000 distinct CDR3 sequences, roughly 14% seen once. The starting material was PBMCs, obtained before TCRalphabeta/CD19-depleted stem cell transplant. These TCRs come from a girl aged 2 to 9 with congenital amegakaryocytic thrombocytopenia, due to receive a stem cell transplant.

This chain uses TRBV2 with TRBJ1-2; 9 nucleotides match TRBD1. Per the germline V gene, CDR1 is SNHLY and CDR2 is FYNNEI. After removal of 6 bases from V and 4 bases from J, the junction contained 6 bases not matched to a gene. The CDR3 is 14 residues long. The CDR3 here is CASRGTGTVYGYTF. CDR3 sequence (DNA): TGTGCCAGCAGGGGGACAGGGACCGTCTATGGCTACACCTTC.

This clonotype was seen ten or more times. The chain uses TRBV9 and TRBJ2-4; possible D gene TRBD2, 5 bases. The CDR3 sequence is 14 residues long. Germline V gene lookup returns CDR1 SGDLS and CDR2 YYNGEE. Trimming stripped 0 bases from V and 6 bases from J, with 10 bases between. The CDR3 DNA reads TGTGCCAGCAGCGTAGATGCGGGTGGAAACATTCAGTACTTC. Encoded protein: CASSVDAGGNIQYF.

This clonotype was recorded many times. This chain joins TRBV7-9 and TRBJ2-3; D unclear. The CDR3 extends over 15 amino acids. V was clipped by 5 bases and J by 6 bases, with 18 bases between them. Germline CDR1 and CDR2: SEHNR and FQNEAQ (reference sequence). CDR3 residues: CASSPGVWVLDTQYF. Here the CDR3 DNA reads TGTGCCAGCAGCCCTGGAGTCTGGGTCCTTGATACGCAGTATTTT.

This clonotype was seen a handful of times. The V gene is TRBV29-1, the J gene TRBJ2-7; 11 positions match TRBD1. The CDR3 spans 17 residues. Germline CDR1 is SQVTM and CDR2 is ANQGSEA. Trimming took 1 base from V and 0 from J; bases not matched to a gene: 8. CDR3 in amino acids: CSVEGGAGTGGSYEQYF. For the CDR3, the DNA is TGCAGCGTTGAAGGTGGGGCCGGGACAGGGGGCTCCTACGAGCAGTACTTC.

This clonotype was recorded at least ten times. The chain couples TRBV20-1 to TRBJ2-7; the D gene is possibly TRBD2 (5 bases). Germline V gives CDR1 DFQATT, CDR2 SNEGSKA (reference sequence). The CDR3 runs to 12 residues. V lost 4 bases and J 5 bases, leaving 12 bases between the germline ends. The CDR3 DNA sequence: TGCAGTGCTATGAAAACAGCGGACGAGCAGTACTTC. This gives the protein CSAMKTADEQYF.

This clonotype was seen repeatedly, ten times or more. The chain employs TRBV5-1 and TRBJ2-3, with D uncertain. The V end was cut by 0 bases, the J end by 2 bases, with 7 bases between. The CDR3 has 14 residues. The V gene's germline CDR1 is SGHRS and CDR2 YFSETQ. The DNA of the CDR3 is TGCGCCAGCAGCTTGGTTGCGCCCACAGATACGCAGTATTTT. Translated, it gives CASSLVAPTDTQYF.

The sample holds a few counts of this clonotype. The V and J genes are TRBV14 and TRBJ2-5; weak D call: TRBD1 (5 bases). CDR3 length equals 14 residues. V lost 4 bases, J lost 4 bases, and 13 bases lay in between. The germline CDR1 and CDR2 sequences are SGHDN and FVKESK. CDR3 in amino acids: CASSRGWTTETQYF. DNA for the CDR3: TGTGCCAGCAGCCGAGGCTGGACAACAGAGACCCAGTACTTC. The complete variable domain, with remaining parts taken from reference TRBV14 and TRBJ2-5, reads EAGVTQFPSHSVIEKGQTVTLRCDPISGHDNLYWYRRVMGKEIKFLLHFVKESKQDESGMPNNRFLAERTGGTYSTLKVQPAELEDSGVYFCASSRGWTTETQYFGPGTRLLVL.

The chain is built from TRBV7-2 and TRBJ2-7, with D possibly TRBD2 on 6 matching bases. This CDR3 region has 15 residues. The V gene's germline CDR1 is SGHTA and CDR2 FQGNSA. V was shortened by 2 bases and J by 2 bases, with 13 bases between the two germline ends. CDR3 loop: CASSLYAGEAYEQYF. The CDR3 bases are TGTGCCAGCAGCTTATACGCCGGGGAGGCCTACGAGCAGTACTTC. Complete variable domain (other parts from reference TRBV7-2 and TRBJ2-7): GAGVSQSPSNKVTEKGKDVELRCDPISGHTALYWYRQSLGQGLEFLIYFQGNSAPDKSGLPSDRFSAERTGGSVSTLTIQRTQQEDSAVYLCASSLYAGEAYEQYFGPGTRLTVT.

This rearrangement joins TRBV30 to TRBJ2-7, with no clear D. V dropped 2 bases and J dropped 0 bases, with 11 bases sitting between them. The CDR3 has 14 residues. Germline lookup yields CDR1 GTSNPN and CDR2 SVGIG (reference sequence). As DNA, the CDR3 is TGTGCCTGGAGTCCTGCCCGTTTCTCCTACGAGCAGTACTTC. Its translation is CAWSPARFSYEQYF.

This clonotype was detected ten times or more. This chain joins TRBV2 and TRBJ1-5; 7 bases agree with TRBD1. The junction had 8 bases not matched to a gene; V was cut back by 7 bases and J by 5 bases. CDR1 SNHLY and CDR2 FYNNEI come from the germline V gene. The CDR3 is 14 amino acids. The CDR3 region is CASTLPGGYQPQHF. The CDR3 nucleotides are TGTGCCAGCACTCTTCCAGGGGGGTATCAGCCCCAGCATTTT.

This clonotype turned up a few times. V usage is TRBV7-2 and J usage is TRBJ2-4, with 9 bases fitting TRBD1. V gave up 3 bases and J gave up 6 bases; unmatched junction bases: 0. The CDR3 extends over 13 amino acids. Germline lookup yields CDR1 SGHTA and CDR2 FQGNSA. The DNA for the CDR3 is TGTGCCAGCAGCTTGACAGGGGGAAACATTCAGTACTTC. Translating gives CASSLTGGNIQYF. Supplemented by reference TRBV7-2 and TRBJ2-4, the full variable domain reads GAGVSQSPSNKVTEKGKDVELRCDPISGHTALYWYRQSLGQGLEFLIYFQGNSAPDKSGLPSDRFSAERTGGSVSTLTIQRTQQEDSAVYLCASSLTGGNIQYFGAGTRLSVL.

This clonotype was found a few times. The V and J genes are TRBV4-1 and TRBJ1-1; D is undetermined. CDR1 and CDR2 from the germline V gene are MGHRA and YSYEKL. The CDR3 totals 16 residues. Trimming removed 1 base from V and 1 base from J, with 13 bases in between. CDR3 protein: CASSQVDASTNTEAFF. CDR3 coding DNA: TGCGCCAGCAGCCAAGTCGATGCGAGTACGAACACTGAAGCTTTCTTT.

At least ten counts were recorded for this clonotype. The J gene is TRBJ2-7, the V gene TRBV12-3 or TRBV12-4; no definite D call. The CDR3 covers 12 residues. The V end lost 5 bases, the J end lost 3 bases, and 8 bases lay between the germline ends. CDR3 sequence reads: CASSTHYYEQYF. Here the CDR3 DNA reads TGTGCCAGCAGTACTCACTACTACGAGCAGTACTTC.

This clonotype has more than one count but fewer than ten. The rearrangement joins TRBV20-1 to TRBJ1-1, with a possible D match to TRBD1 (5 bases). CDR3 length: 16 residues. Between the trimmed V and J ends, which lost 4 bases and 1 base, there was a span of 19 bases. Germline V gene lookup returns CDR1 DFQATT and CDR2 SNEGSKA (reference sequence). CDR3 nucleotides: TGCAGTGCTATCGACAGCGGACCTCTACCGAACACTGAAGCTTTCTTT. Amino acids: CSAIDSGPLPNTEAFF.

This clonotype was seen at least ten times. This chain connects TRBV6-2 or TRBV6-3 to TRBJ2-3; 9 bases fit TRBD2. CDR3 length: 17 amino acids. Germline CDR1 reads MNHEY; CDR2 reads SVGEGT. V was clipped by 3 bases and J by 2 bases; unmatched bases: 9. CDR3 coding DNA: TGTGCCAGCAGTTATCCCCTTAGCGGGAGCTTCACAGATACGCAGTATTTT. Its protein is CASSYPLSGSFTDTQYF.

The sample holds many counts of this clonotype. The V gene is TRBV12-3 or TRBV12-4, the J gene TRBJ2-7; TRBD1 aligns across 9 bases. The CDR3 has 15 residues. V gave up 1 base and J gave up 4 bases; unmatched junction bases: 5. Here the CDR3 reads CASSLEGQGTYEQYF. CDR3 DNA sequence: TGTGCCAGCAGTTTAGAGGGACAGGGCACTTACGAGCAGTACTTC.

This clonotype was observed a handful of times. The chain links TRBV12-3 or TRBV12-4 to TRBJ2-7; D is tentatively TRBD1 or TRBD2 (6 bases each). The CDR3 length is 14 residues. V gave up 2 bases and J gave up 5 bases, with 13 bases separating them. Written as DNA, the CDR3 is TGTGCCAGCAGTTTATCCGGGGGCCTGAACGAGCAGTACTTC. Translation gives CASSLSGGLNEQYF.

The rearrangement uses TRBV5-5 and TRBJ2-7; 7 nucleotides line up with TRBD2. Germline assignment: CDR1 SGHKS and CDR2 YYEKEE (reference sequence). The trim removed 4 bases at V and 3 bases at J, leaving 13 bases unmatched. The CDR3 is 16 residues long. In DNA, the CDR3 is TGTGCCAGCAGCCATGTAGCCCACGGCGGGAGCTACGAGCAGTACTTC. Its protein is CASSHVAHGGSYEQYF.

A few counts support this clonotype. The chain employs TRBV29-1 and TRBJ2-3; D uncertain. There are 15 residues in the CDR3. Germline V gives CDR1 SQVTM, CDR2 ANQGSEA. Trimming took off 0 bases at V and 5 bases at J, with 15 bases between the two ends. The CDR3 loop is CSVEDPIDFGDTQYF. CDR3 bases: TGCAGCGTTGAAGATCCTATAGACTTTGGAGATACGCAGTATTTT.

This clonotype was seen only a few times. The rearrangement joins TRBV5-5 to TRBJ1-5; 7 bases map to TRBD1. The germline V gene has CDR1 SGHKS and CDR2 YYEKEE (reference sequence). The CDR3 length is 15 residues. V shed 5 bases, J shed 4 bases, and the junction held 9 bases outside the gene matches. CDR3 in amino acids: CASRRTGEPNQPQHF. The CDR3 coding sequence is TGTGCCAGCAGACGGACAGGCGAGCCAAATCAGCCCCAGCATTTT. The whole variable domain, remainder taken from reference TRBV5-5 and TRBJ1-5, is DAGVTQSPTHLIKTRGQQVTLRCSPISGHKSVSWYQQVLGQGPQFIFQYYEKEERGRGNFPDRFSARQFPNYSSELNVNALLLGDSALYLCASRRTGEPNQPQHFGDGTRLSIL.